The 29 T cell receptor beta chains below come from one sample, sequenced in a study of shared clonotypes between healthy human individuals (dated by TCRdb to about 2020). Library prep was done by the immunoSEQ multiplex PCR assay. The immuneACCESS repertoire file appears here via TCRdb, limited to in-frame rearrangements. These files lack a portion of the clones; in checked studies, under half of the deficit traces to unresolved V genes, and the cause of the others is not known. This sample is represented by some 240,000 clones; over 50% of them were singletons. Clones ranked in the top ten supply roughly 10% of the sample. The specimen was memory CD4+ T cells sorted from blood. The cell subset or site tag for this specimen amounts to: CD45RA-negative fraction. The source is a man younger than 40 in good health.

V is TRBV5-6 and J is TRBJ2-7; 11 bases are shared with TRBD2. J lost 12 bases, V lost 2 bases, and 4 bases had no gene match. Germline assignment: CDR1 SGHDT and CDR2 YYEEEE. This CDR3 has 12 amino acids. The CDR3 here is CASSFLAGGRYF. CDR3 coding DNA: TGTGCCAGCAGCTTTCTAGCGGGAGGTCGGTACTTC.

This chain connects TRBV4-1 to TRBJ2-5; 7 bases are shared with TRBD2. V lost 1 base to trimming and J lost 1 base; unmatched junction nucleotides: 6. The CDR3 spans 16 residues. Germline CDR1 reads MGHRA; CDR2 reads YSYEKL. CDR3 coding DNA: TGCGCCAGCAGCCAAGGTCATAGCGGGTCCCAAGAGACCCAGTACTTC. Translation: CASSQGHSGSQETQYF.

V usage is TRBV7-6 and J usage is TRBJ2-2, with 11 nucleotides matching TRBD2. In germline, CDR1 is SGHVS, CDR2 FNYEAQ. CDR3 length equals 18 residues. Trimming removed 1 base from V and 2 bases from J; junction bases left unmatched: 6. CDR3 coding DNA: TGTGCCAGCAGCTTAGAACTGGGACTAGCGGTAAACACCGGGGAGCTGTTTTTT. Protein: CASSLELGLAVNTGELFF. Based on the CDR3 plus reference TRBV7-6 and TRBJ2-2, the full variable domain is GAGVSQSPRYKVTKRGQDVALRCDPISGHVSLYWYRQALGQGPEFLTYFNYEAQQDKSGLPNDRFSAERPEGSISTLTIQRTEQRDSAMYRCASSLELGLAVNTGELFFGEGSRLTVL.

The rearrangement uses TRBV5-6 and TRBJ2-5, with TRBD1 matching over 8 bases. Germline CDR1 reads SGHDT; CDR2 reads YYEEEE. V was clipped by 0 bases and J by 4 bases; unmatched bases: 2. The CDR3 is 14 residues long. The CDR3 sequence: CASSLDRGVETQYF. In DNA, the CDR3 is TGTGCCAGCAGCTTGGACAGGGGGGTAGAGACCCAGTACTTC.

This clone has a handful of counts. The rearrangement links TRBV5-1 to TRBJ2-2; D is possibly TRBD1 (5 bases). The V and J ends lost 2 bases and 6 bases respectively, with 14 bases between them. Per germline, CDR1 SGHRS and CDR2 YFSETQ. The CDR3 totals 15 residues. CDR3 nucleotide sequence: TGCGCCAGCAGCTTAGACCCAGGGATCGCCGGGGAGCTGTTTTTT. It translates to CASSLDPGIAGELFF. Combining the CDR3 with reference TRBV5-1 and TRBJ2-2 gives the whole variable domain KAGVTQTPRYLIKTRGQQVTLSCSPISGHRSVSWYQQTPGQGLQFLFEYFSETQRNKGNFPGRFSGRQFSNSRSEMNVSTLELGDSALYLCASSLDPGIAGELFFGEGSRLTVL.

This clone was detected once. This chain joins TRBV28 and TRBJ2-1; TRBD2 aligns across 8 bases. CDR3 length: 15 residues. V lost 3 bases and J lost 5; bases outside the gene matches: 6. CDR1 and CDR2 from the germline V gene are MDHEN and SYDVKM. This CDR3 reads CASSFPGGLDNEQFF. The CDR3 bases are TGTGCCAGCAGTTTCCCGGGGGGGTTGGACAATGAGCAGTTCTTC.

This chain connects TRBV10-1 to TRBJ2-5; D gene ambiguous. V was cut by 0 bases and J by 0 bases, with 5 bases left in between. Germline CDR1 reads WNHNN; CDR2 reads SYGVQD (reference sequence). The CDR3 runs 14 residues. The CDR3 region is CASSESTYQETQYF. CDR3 DNA sequence: TGCGCCAGCAGTGAGTCTACGTACCAAGAGACCCAGTACTTC.

This clone has only a few counts. V gene TRBV4-1 combines with J gene TRBJ2-1; TRBD2 matches at 10 bases. The CDR3 loop spans 18 amino acids. From germline, CDR1 is MGHRA and CDR2 YSYEKL. V lost 5 bases, J lost 6 bases, and 16 bases stayed unmatched. CDR3 amino acids: CASSFSLSGTSASNEQFF. CDR3 nucleotide sequence: TGCGCCAGCAGCTTTTCACTCTCCGGGACTAGCGCTTCCAATGAGCAGTTCTTC.

The chain is built from TRBV10-3 and TRBJ2-7, with 11 bases that match TRBD2. After removal of 6 bases from V and 3 bases from J, the junction contained 10 bases not matched to a gene. Germline CDR1 reads ENHRY; CDR2 reads SYGVKD. The CDR3 spans 16 residues. The CDR3, as DNA: TGTGCCATCAGGCCCAACATAGCGGGAGGGAACTACGAGCAGTACTTC. Its translation: CAIRPNIAGGNYEQYF.

This clone was picked up a small number of times. The chain is built from TRBV7-7 and TRBJ2-7; D gene unclear. V gave up 1 base and J gave up 0 bases, with 10 bases separating them. This CDR3 region has 15 residues. The germline V gene has CDR1 SSHAT and CDR2 FNYEAQ (reference sequence). DNA of the CDR3: TGTGCCAGCAGCTTAGGTGCTAGTCCCTCCTACGAGCAGTACTTC. Its translation: CASSLGASPSYEQYF. The variable domain in full, with the rest retrieved from reference TRBV7-7 and TRBJ2-7, is GAGVSQSPRYKVTKRGQDVTLRCDPISSHATLYWYQQALGQGPEFLTYFNYEAQPDKSGLPSDRFSAERPEGSISTLTIQRTEQRDSAMYRCASSLGASPSYEQYFGPGTRLTVT.

The rearrangement links TRBV2 to TRBJ2-3; D not certain. Germline V CDR1 and CDR2: SNHLY, FYNNEI. The CDR3 consists of 17 residues. V lost 1 base and J 1 base, leaving 15 bases between the germline ends. Here the CDR3 DNA reads TGTGCCAGCAGTGAAGGTACGGGCGAAGGGCGCACAGATACGCAGTATTTT. Residues: CASSEGTGEGRTDTQYF.

This clone has a handful of counts. The chain employs TRBV11-2 and TRBJ2-5; 9 bases are shared with TRBD1. V dropped 7 bases and J dropped 5; count of bases not matched to a gene: 14. Germline assignment: CDR1 SGHAT and CDR2 FQNNGV. The CDR3 has 16 residues. This CDR3 reads CASNRGGTGSLETQYF. In nucleotides, the CDR3 is TGTGCCAGCAACCGTGGCGGGACAGGGTCCCTGGAGACCCAGTACTTC. The full variable domain, completed using reference TRBV11-2 and TRBJ2-5, is EAGVAQSPRYKIIEKRQSVAFWCNPISGHATLYWYQQILGQGPKLLIQFQNNGVVDDSQLPKDRFSAERLKGVDSTLKIQPAKLEDSAVYLCASNRGGTGSLETQYFGPGTRLLVL.

The chain uses TRBV29-1 and TRBJ2-1; TRBD1 agrees at 11 bases. Germline values: CDR1 SQVTM, CDR2 ANQGSEA. With 6 bases clipped from V and 8 bases from J, the junction kept 6 bases outside the gene matches. This CDR3 is 13 amino acids long. CDR3 nucleotides: TGCAGCGTCGGACAGGGGGCGGGCGATGAGCAGTTCTTC. It specifies CSVGQGAGDEQFF.

The chain couples TRBV4-1 to TRBJ2-7, with 7 bases that match TRBD1. V dropped 4 bases and J dropped 3; count of bases not matched to a gene: 12. Germline loops: CDR1 MGHRA, CDR2 YSYEKL. There are 16 residues in the CDR3. The CDR3 region is CASSPGQRMTFYEQYF. CDR3 sequence (DNA): TGCGCCAGCAGCCCGGGACAGCGAATGACATTCTACGAGCAGTACTTC.

Turning to this clone: With a far larger clone one base away, a read error is the likely cause. V gene TRBV29-1 combines with J gene TRBJ2-7; D perhaps matches TRBD1 (5 bases). Looked up from germline, CDR1 is SQVTM and CDR2 is ANQGSEA. The CDR3 consists of 12 residues. The CDR3 reads CSVRQGAYGQYF. The CDR3 DNA sequence: TGCAGCGTTCGCCAGGGCGCCTACGGGCAGTACTTC.

The V call is TRBV7-9, the J call TRBJ2-5; D is perhaps TRBD1 or TRBD2 (5 bases each). CDR3 length: 15 amino acids. V was pared by 5 bases and J by 3 bases, with 16 bases between. Germline CDR1 reads SEHNR; CDR2 reads FQNEAQ (reference sequence). The CDR3 sequence: CASSRTGTTEETQYF. The DNA for the CDR3 is TGTGCCAGCAGCCGAACCGGGACGACCGAAGAGACCCAGTACTTC. Drawing the rest from reference TRBV7-9 and TRBJ2-5, the complete variable domain is DTGVSQNPRHKITKRGQNVTFRCDPISEHNRLYWYRQTLGQGPEFLTYFQNEAQLEKSRLLSDRFSAERPKGSFSTLEIQRTEQGDSAMYLCASSRTGTTEETQYFGPGTRLLVL.

This clone was seen more than once but under ten times. V gene TRBV5-4 combines with J gene TRBJ2-7; possible D gene TRBD1, 6 bases. V was trimmed by 1 base and J by 6 bases, leaving 8 bases between them. Germline loops: CDR1 SGHNT, CDR2 YYREEE (reference sequence). The CDR3 consists of 12 residues. CDR3 coding DNA: TGTGCCAGCAGCTTGATGGGGGCCGAGCAGTACTTC. It yields the protein CASSLMGAEQYF.

The chain is built from TRBV7-2 and TRBJ2-1; 12 bases are shared with TRBD2. Germline V gene data show CDR1 as SGHTA and CDR2 as FQGNSA. Germline trimming cut 1 base from V and 7 bases from J; bases unmatched to any gene: 5. This CDR3 contains 16 residues. For the CDR3, the DNA is TGTGCCAGCAGCTTAGGCCTAGCGGGAGGGTATAATGAGCAGTTCTTC. This codes for CASSLGLAGGYNEQFF.

This clone was found once. The chain carries TRBV30 and TRBJ2-7; no clear D. The germline CDR1 and CDR2 sequences are GTSNPN and SVGIG (reference sequence). Trimming pared 6 bases from V and 3 bases from J, leaving 9 bases between. The CDR3 runs 11 residues. In DNA form, the CDR3 reads TGTGCCTGTACAGTGAACTACGAGCAGTACTTC. Amino acids: CACTVNYEQYF.

This clone has at least ten counts. The chain uses TRBV7-8 and TRBJ1-2, with D maybe TRBD1 (6 bases). The ends were cut back, 2 bases at V and 7 bases at J, with 14 bases in the middle. Germline V gene data show CDR1 as SGHVS and CDR2 as FQNEAQ. The CDR3 spans 14 residues. CDR3 residues: CASSLLRGASGYTF. CDR3 bases: TGTGCCAGCAGCTTATTACGGGGGGCGAGTGGCTACACCTTC.

The chain is built from TRBV6-5 and TRBJ1-1; tentatively, D is TRBD1 (6 bases). The CDR3 sequence is 14 residues long. V lost 2 bases, J lost 4 bases, and 11 bases lay in between. Germline CDR1 is MNHEY and CDR2 is SVGAGI. CDR3 bases: TGTGCCAGCAGTTACCGGGGGACATTCACTGAAGCTTTCTTT. It is translated as CASSYRGTFTEAFF.

Many counts were recorded for this clone. This chain connects TRBV18 to TRBJ1-2; 7 bases are shared with TRBD1. The CDR3 is 15 residues long. Germline CDR1 and CDR2: KGHSH and LQKENI. The V gene end was trimmed by 6 bases and the J gene end by 1 base; junction bases not matched to a gene: 8. CDR3 DNA sequence: TGTGCCAGCTCCGCGTCGACAGGGAATAACTATGGCTACACCTTC. Its protein is CASSASTGNNYGYTF.

The rearrangement links TRBV7-8 to TRBJ1-2, with a weak D call TRBD1 (5 bases). The germline V gene encodes CDR1 SGHVS and CDR2 FQNEAQ. The CDR3 extends over 13 amino acids. The V end lost 3 bases, the J end lost 5 bases, and 10 bases lay between the germline ends. The CDR3 nucleotides read TGTGCCAGCAGCTTGGGACTCGATTATGGCTACACCTTC. As protein: CASSLGLDYGYTF.

This sequence joins TRBV5-1 and TRBJ1-1, with D tentatively TRBD1 (5 bases). This CDR3 contains 14 residues. With 0 bases removed from V and 4 bases from J, the gap between germline ends came to 10 bases. Germline assignment: CDR1 SGHRS and CDR2 YFSETQ. The CDR3 nucleotides are TGCGCCAGCAGCTTGGATCGGGGCGGCACTGAAGCTTTCTTT. Its translation is CASSLDRGGTEAFF. The whole variable domain, remainder taken from reference TRBV5-1 and TRBJ1-1, is KAGVTQTPRYLIKTRGQQVTLSCSPISGHRSVSWYQQTPGQGLQFLFEYFSETQRNKGNFPGRFSGRQFSNSRSEMNVSTLELGDSALYLCASSLDRGGTEAFFGQGTRLTVV.

As to this clone: This clone may be a read error of a much larger clone one base away. The chain is built from TRBV4-3 and TRBJ2-3; D uncertain. Trimming shortened V by 0 bases and J by 2 bases, and 9 bases separated the two germline ends. This CDR3 comprises 15 residues. CDR1 and CDR2 from the germline V gene are LGHNA and YSLEER. CDR3 sequence: CASSQEMGNTDTQYF. The CDR3 region has the DNA TGCGCCAGCAGCCAAGAAATGGGGAACACAGATACGCAGTATTTT.

The V call is TRBV29-1, the J call TRBJ1-4; the D is unclear. Trimming removed 4 bases from V and 8 bases from J, with 8 bases in between. The CDR3 length is 11 residues. Germline V gives CDR1 SQVTM, CDR2 ANQGSEA. The CDR3 DNA follows: TGCAGCGTTGGGAGGGTCGAAAAACTGTTTTTT. It codes for CSVGRVEKLFF.

The chain recombines TRBV28 with TRBJ2-3, with D unresolved. The CDR3 is 13 amino acids. V was shortened by 5 bases and J by 3 bases, with 9 bases between the two germline ends. The germline V gene has CDR1 MDHEN and CDR2 SYDVKM. CDR3 region: CASSNLRTDTQYF. The CDR3 DNA is TGTGCCAGCAGTAATCTACGGACAGATACGCAGTATTTT.

The chain recombines TRBV19 with TRBJ2-1, with 8 bases fitting TRBD1. Germline CDR1 and CDR2: LNHDA and SQIVND (reference sequence). The CDR3 has 13 amino acids. The CDR3, as DNA: TGTGCTTCAGACCAGGGGGCGGCGGGTGAGCAGTTCTTC. This codes for CASDQGAAGEQFF.

This clone was seen many times. This chain uses TRBV29-1 with TRBJ2-7, with 9 bases identical to TRBD1. The V and J ends lost 7 bases and 5 bases, in that order; junction bases with no gene match: 12. The CDR3 covers 14 residues. Germline CDR1 and CDR2: SQVTM and ANQGSEA. CDR3 in amino acids: CSAEGGTGYNEQYF. CDR3 coding DNA: TGCAGCGCCGAAGGCGGGACAGGGTACAACGAGCAGTACTTC.